One and the same sample provided the 25 T cell receptor beta chains below, sequenced in a study of T cell responses to AZD1222 COVID-19 vaccine. TCRdb's table, derived via immunoSEQ multiplex PCR, lists solely in-frame clones and lacks some. The sample has 90,000 to 100,000 clones; more than 75% are singletons. The source was peripheral blood, collected on day 0 of AZD1222 vaccination. All receptors derive from an adult in good health.

This chain connects TRBV5-6 to TRBJ2-3, with TRBD1 identical over 7 bases. Germline values: CDR1 SGHDT, CDR2 YYEEEE. This CDR3 comprises 15 residues. The J segment lost 2 bases and the V segment lost 5 bases, leaving 8 bases of the junction unmatched. CDR3 bases: TGTGCCAGCAGTCCTCGGGGACAGCCCACAGATACGCAGTATTTT. It translates to CASSPRGQPTDTQYF.

The J gene is TRBJ2-1, the V gene TRBV11-3; D unresolved. Deletions cut 3 bases from V and 8 bases from J, with 8 bases between. Per the germline V gene, CDR1 is SGHNT and CDR2 is YENEEA. This CDR3 is 12 amino acids long. CDR3 in DNA: TGTGCCAGCAGCTTGTTTGAAGATGAGCAGTTCTTC. As protein: CASSLFEDEQFF.

This chain uses TRBV15 with TRBJ2-7; 9 bases agree with TRBD2. Germline V gene data show CDR1 as LNHNV and CDR2 as YYDKDF (reference sequence). The J segment lost 3 bases and the V segment lost 0 bases, leaving 3 bases of the junction unmatched. CDR3 size: 15 residues. Here the CDR3 DNA reads TGTGCCACCAGCAGAGATCCTAGCGGGGTCTACGAGCAGTACTTC. Amino acids: CATSRDPSGVYEQYF.

The chain is built from TRBV4-2 and TRBJ1-2; 9 bases align to TRBD1. This CDR3 has 15 residues. Germline values: CDR1 LGHNA, CDR2 YNFKEQ. V lost 1 base and J lost 8; bases outside the gene matches: 8. The CDR3 protein is CASSQATGQGVGYTF. For the CDR3, the DNA is TGTGCCAGCAGCCAAGCAACGGGACAGGGTGTCGGCTACACCTTC.

The chain recombines TRBV19 with TRBJ2-1; D call uncertain. The CDR3 has 20 residues. V was trimmed by 4 bases and J by 0 bases, leaving 25 bases between them. The germline V gene has CDR1 LNHDA and CDR2 SQIVND (reference sequence). CDR3 DNA sequence: TGTGCCAGTAGTAGGCCCAGTGGGATGGGGTTCTCTTACTCCTACAATGAGCAGTTCTTC. The encoded protein is CASSRPSGMGFSYSYNEQFF.

The genes are TRBV18 and TRBJ2-1; D is unresolved. V lost 2 bases, J lost 8 bases, and 10 bases lay in between. Germline V lookup: CDR1 KGHSH, CDR2 LQKENI. This CDR3 contains 13 residues. CDR3 bases: TGTGCCAGCTCACCAAACATTAACGATGAGCAGTTCTTC. Amino acids: CASSPNINDEQFF.

The rearrangement uses TRBV6-5 and TRBJ1-2; D is perhaps TRBD1 (5 bases). Germline V gene lookup returns CDR1 MNHEY and CDR2 SVGAGI. The CDR3 extends over 13 amino acids. V gave up 8 bases and J gave up 5 bases, with 15 bases separating them. CDR3 sequence reads: CASASGGRYGYTF. CDR3 in DNA: TGTGCCAGCGCCTCGGGGGGGAGGTATGGCTACACCTTC.

J is TRBJ2-2 and V is TRBV9, with 7 nucleotides matching TRBD1. The ends lost 4 bases at V and 4 bases at J; junction bases unmatched: 16. The CDR3 length is 18 residues. Germline V gene lookup returns CDR1 SGDLS and CDR2 YYNGEE. The CDR3 spells CASSPHDTGTDPTGELFF. The CDR3 DNA sequence: TGTGCCAGCAGCCCTCACGACACCGGGACAGACCCCACCGGGGAGCTGTTTTTT.

The chain is built from TRBV12-3 or TRBV12-4 and TRBJ2-3; unclear D gene. Trimming pared 6 bases from V and 7 bases from J, leaving 8 bases between. There are 11 residues in the CDR3. The CDR3 DNA follows: TGTGCCAGCAGCAATAAGTATACGCAGTATTTT. It is translated as CASSNKYTQYF.

The chain links TRBV7-8 to TRBJ2-2, with TRBD1 matching over 11 bases. CDR3 length: 16 residues. The trim removed 4 bases at V and 4 bases at J, leaving 5 bases unmatched. Germline values: CDR1 SGHVS, CDR2 FQNEAQ. The CDR3, as DNA: TGTGCCAGCAGCTCCCGGGACAGGGGGTTCACCGGGGAGCTGTTTTTT. This gives the protein CASSSRDRGFTGELFF.

This clone occurred once. The chain links TRBV4-3 to TRBJ1-6; D is possibly TRBD1 (5 bases). Trimming left V 1 base short and J 10 bases short, with 14 bases between. The CDR3 length is 15 residues. Germline assignment: CDR1 LGHNA and CDR2 YSLEER. The CDR3: CASSQVVGAGSPLHF. The CDR3 DNA is TGCGCCAGCAGCCAAGTAGTAGGGGCGGGATCACCCCTCCACTTT.

This chain connects TRBV4-1 to TRBJ1-5; D uncertain. From germline, CDR1 is MGHRA and CDR2 YSYEKL. This CDR3 is 17 amino acids long. V was clipped by 1 base and J by 2 bases, with 15 bases between them. The CDR3, as DNA: TGCGCCAGCAGCCAAGCGGACGGGTCGACCGGCAATCAGCCCCAGCATTTT. It yields the protein CASSQADGSTGNQPQHF.

The V and J genes are TRBV6-2 or TRBV6-3 and TRBJ1-1; D remains ambiguous. The germline V and J ends were trimmed by 0 bases and 2 bases, with 10 bases remaining between them. Germline CDR1 MNHEY, CDR2 SVGEGT. The CDR3 loop spans 15 amino acids. CDR3 DNA sequence: TGTGCCAGCAGTTACTCGACGGAGTTTAACACTGAAGCTTTCTTT. Residues: CASSYSTEFNTEAFF.

The genes are TRBV7-9 and TRBJ2-3; D call uncertain. The germline CDR1 and CDR2 sequences are SEHNR and FQNEAQ (reference sequence). The CDR3 loop spans 14 amino acids. Trimming took off 1 base at V and 1 base at J, with 6 bases between the two ends. CDR3 in DNA: TGTGCCAGCAGCTTAGGGGTTGGCACAGATACGCAGTATTTT. Protein product: CASSLGVGTDTQYF.

In this sample, this clone turned up a few times. The chain combines TRBV3-1 (or the pseudogene TRBV3-2) with TRBJ2-5, with 7 bases aligning to TRBD2. This CDR3 has 13 residues. Germline CDR1 is LGHDT and CDR2 is YNNKEL (reference sequence). The V gene end was trimmed by 7 bases and the J gene end by 5 bases; junction bases not matched to a gene: 7. This CDR3 reads CASKLRERETQYF. In DNA, the CDR3 is TGTGCCAGCAAATTGCGGGAGAGGGAGACCCAGTACTTC.

The chain links TRBV4-1 to TRBJ2-5; 7 nucleotides line up with TRBD1. Germline V CDR1 and CDR2: MGHRA, YSYEKL. This CDR3 has 15 amino acids. Trimming removed 0 bases from V and 7 bases from J; junction bases left unmatched: 8. The CDR3 is CASSQERGTVGTQYF. The CDR3 DNA reads TGCGCCAGCAGCCAAGAGAGAGGGACAGTGGGGACCCAGTACTTC.

The chain uses TRBV13 and TRBJ2-5; tentative D call: TRBD2 (6 bases). CDR3 length equals 14 residues. CDR1 is PRHDT, CDR2 FYEKMQ, per germline (reference sequence). The V gene lost 4 bases and the J gene lost 5 bases, with 14 bases spanning the gap. CDR3 sequence: CASSSTRGGETQYF. CDR3 coding DNA: TGTGCCAGCAGCTCGACTAGGGGAGGCGAGACCCAGTACTTC.

The sample holds a few counts of this clone. Other DNA variants within this sample encode the same CDR3. The chain has TRBV6-2 or TRBV6-3 and TRBJ1-5; 7 bases agree with TRBD1. This CDR3 contains 15 residues. Germline V gene sequence: CDR1 MNHEY, CDR2 SVGEGT. Losses at the gene ends were 4 bases for V and 0 bases for J; bases not matched to a gene: 3. DNA of the CDR3: TGTGCCAGCAGTTGGGGGACAGATAGCAATCAGCCCCAGCATTTT. Translating it yields CASSWGTDSNQPQHF.

This chain uses TRBV28 with TRBJ1-2; D not certain. The germline V gene has CDR1 MDHEN and CDR2 SYDVKM. V was trimmed by 8 bases and J by 0 bases, leaving 10 bases between them. This CDR3 comprises 13 residues. The CDR3 coding sequence is TGTGCCAGCTGCCGGGGAGCTAACTATGGCTACACCTTC. This encodes CASCRGANYGYTF.

CDR3 residues: CASSFTLEGKNIQYF. The DNA for the CDR3 is TGTGCCAGCAGCTTCACCCTGGAAGGCAAAAACATTCAGTACTTC. The gene calls are TRBV7-8 and TRBJ2-4, with unresolved D. Germline V gene lookup returns CDR1 SGHVS and CDR2 FQNEAQ. The CDR3 is made up of 15 amino acids. V was shortened by 3 bases and J by 3 bases, with 12 bases between the two germline ends.

This clone was seen just once. The chain joins TRBV30 to TRBJ2-7; TRBD1 matches 7 bases. This CDR3 spans 15 amino acids. Germline V gene lookup returns CDR1 GTSNPN and CDR2 SVGIG (reference sequence). The V segment lost 1 base and the J segment 2 bases; nucleotides outside the gene matches: 8. CDR3 region: CAWSAGTAYTYEQYF. The CDR3 region has the DNA TGTGCCTGGAGTGCTGGGACAGCATACACCTACGAGCAGTACTTC.

This clone was detected only once. J is TRBJ2-5 and V is TRBV4-2, with D possibly being TRBD2 (5 bases). This CDR3 has 15 amino acids. CDR1 and CDR2 (germline): LGHNA, YNFKEQ. Trimming took 0 bases from V and 4 from J, leaving 12 bases between them. This CDR3 reads CASSQEGSDSETQYF. The CDR3 DNA reads TGTGCCAGCAGCCAAGAAGGGTCGGACTCAGAGACCCAGTACTTC.

The gene calls are TRBV7-8 and TRBJ2-7; 11 positions agree with TRBD2. V lost 5 bases and J lost 2; bases outside the gene matches: 5. CDR3 length: 15 residues. Germline CDR1 is SGHVS and CDR2 is FQNEAQ. The CDR3 DNA reads as TGTGCCAGCAGCGGCTTAGCGGGAGGGCCCTACGAGCAGTACTTC. Amino acids: CASSGLAGGPYEQYF.

This chain uses TRBV7-8 with TRBJ1-6; 7 bases agree with TRBD1. Germline V gene data show CDR1 as SGHVS and CDR2 as FQNEAQ. This CDR3 spans 15 amino acids. The V gene end was trimmed by 0 bases and the J gene end by 8 bases; junction bases not matched to a gene: 4. CDR3 residues: CASSLATGWDSPLHF. The CDR3, as DNA: TGTGCCAGCAGCTTAGCGACAGGGTGGGATTCACCCCTCCACTTT.

The chain combines TRBV25-1 with TRBJ2-7, with 9 bases fitting TRBD2. This CDR3 contains 14 residues. The V gene end was trimmed by 6 bases and the J gene end by 2 bases; junction bases not matched to a gene: 5. The germline V gene has CDR1 MGHDK and CDR2 SYGVNS. CDR3 sequence: CASSTTSGAYEQYF. The CDR3 nucleotides are TGTGCCAGCAGCACGACTAGCGGAGCCTACGAGCAGTACTTC.